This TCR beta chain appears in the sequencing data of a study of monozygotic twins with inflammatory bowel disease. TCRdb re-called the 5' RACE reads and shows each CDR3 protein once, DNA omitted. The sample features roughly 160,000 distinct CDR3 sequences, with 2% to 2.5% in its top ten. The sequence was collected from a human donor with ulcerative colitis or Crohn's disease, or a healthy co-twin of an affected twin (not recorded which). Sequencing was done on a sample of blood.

CDR3 sequence reads: CASRPVGAFYSNQPQHF. V is TRBV9 and J is TRBJ1-5; TCRdb designates TRBD1, a call that cannot be tested without DNA. The CDR3 has 17 residues. The germline gives CDR1 SGDLS, CDR2 YYNGEE.